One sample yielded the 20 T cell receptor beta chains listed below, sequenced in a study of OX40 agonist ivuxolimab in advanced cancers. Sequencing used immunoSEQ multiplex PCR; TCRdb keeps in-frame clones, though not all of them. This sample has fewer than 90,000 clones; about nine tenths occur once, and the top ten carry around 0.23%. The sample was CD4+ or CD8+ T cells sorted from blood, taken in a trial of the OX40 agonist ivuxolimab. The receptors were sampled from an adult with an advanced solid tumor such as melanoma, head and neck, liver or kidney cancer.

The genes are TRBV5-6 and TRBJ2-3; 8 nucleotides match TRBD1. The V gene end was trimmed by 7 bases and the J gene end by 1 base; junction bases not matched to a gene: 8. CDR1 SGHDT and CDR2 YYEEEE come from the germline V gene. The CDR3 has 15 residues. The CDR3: CASLRDRQRTDTQYF. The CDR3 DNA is TGTGCCAGCCTCCGGGACAGGCAACGCACAGATACGCAGTATTTT.

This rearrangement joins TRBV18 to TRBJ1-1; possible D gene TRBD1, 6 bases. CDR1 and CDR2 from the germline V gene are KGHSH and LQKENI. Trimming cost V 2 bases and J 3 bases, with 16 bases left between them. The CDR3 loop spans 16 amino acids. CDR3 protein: CASSPSEGGSYTEAFF. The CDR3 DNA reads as TGTGCCAGCTCACCATCAGAGGGGGGAAGTTACACTGAAGCTTTCTTT.

The CDR3 DNA reads as TGCGCCAGCAGCCTGACAGGGGGCGACACTGAAGCTTTCTTT. Its protein product is CASSLTGGDTEAFF. This chain links TRBV5-1 with TRBJ1-1; 10 nucleotides line up with TRBD1. Germline trimming cut 4 bases from V and 3 bases from J; bases unmatched to any gene: 3. Germline CDR1 SGHRS, CDR2 YFSETQ. The CDR3 consists of 14 residues.

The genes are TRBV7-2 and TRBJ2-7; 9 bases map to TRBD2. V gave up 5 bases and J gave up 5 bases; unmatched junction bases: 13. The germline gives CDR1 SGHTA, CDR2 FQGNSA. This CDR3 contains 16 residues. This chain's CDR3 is CASSRNTWTSENEQYF. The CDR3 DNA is TGTGCCAGCAGCAGAAATACTTGGACTAGCGAAAACGAGCAGTACTTC.

The CDR3 DNA reads as TGTGCCAGCAGCTTGGGGGGGTTGGACACTGAAGCTTTCTTT. Translation gives CASSLGGLDTEAFF. The chain joins TRBV7-3 to TRBJ1-1; a weak D match, TRBD1 (5 bases). Trimming took off 3 bases at V and 3 bases at J, with 11 bases between the two ends. Germline V gives CDR1 SGHTA, CDR2 FQGTGA. The CDR3 contains 14 residues.

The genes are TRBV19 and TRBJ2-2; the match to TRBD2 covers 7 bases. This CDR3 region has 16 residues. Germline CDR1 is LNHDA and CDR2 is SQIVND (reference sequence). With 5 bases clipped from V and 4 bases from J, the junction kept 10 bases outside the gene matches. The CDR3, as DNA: TGTGCCAGTAGTGTCTCCGGGACTAAGTCCACCGGGGAGCTGTTTTTT. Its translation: CASSVSGTKSTGELFF.

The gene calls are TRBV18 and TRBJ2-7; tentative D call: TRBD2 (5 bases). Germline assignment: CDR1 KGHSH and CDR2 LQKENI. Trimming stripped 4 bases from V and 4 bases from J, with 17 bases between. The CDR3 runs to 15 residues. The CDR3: CASSQTTGSGYEQYF. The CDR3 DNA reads TGTGCCAGCTCACAGACGACGGGATCCGGATACGAGCAGTACTTC.

CDR3 bases: TGTGCCAGCAGCTTGAAGATAGGCGGACAGATTGGGAAAAAGCCCCAGCATTTT. This encodes CASSLKIGGQIGKKPQHF. The chain links TRBV5-8 to TRBJ1-5, with D possibly TRBD1 on 6 matching bases. Germline V gene data show CDR1 as SGHTS and CDR2 as YDEGEE. This CDR3 spans 18 amino acids. The V gene lost 1 base and the J gene lost 8 bases, with 25 bases spanning the gap.

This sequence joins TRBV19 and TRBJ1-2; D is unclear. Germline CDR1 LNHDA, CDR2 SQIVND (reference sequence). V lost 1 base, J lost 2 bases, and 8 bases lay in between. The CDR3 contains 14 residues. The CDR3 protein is CASSIGPANYGYTF. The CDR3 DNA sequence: TGTGCCAGTAGTATAGGTCCGGCCAACTATGGCTACACCTTC.

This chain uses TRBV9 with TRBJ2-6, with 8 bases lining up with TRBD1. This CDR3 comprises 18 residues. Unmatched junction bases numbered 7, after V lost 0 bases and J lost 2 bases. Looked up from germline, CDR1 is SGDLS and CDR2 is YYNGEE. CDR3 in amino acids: CASSVDGQGTPGANVLTF. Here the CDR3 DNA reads TGTGCCAGCAGCGTAGACGGACAGGGAACCCCTGGGGCCAACGTCCTGACTTTC.

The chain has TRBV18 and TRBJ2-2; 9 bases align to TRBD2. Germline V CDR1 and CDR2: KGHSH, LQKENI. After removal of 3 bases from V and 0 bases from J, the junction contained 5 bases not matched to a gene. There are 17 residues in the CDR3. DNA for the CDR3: TGTGCCAGCTCACCCTCAAGACTAGCGGCGAACACCGGGGAGCTGTTTTTT. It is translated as CASSPSRLAANTGELFF. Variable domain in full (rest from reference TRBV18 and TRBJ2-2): NAGVMQNPRHLVRRRGQEARLRCSPMKGHSHVYWYRQLPEEGLKFMVYLQKENIIDESGMPKERFSAEFPKEGPSILRIQQVVRGDSAAYFCASSPSRLAANTGELFFGEGSRLTVL.

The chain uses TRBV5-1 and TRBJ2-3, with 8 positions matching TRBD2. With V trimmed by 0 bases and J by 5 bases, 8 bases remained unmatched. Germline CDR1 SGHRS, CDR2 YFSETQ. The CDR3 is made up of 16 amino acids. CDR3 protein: CASSLASGGPGDTQYF. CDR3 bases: TGCGCCAGCAGCTTGGCCTCGGGAGGGCCTGGAGATACGCAGTATTTT.

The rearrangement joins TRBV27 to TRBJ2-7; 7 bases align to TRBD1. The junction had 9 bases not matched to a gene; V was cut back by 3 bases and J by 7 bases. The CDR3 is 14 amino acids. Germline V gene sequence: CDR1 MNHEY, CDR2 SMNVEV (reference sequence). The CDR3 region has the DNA TGTGCCAGCAGTTTCGGACAGGAGTTTGGGGAGCAGTACTTC. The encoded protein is CASSFGQEFGEQYF.

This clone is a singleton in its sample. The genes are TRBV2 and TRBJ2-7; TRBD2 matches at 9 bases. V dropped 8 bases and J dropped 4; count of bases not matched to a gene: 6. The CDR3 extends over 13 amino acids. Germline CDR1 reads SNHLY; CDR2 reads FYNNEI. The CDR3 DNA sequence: TGTGCCAGCGGAAGGACTAGCGAGTACGAGCAGTACTTC. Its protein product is CASGRTSEYEQYF. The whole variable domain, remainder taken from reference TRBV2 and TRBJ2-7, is EPEVTQTPSHQVTQMGQEVILRCVPISNHLYFYWYRQILGQKVEFLVSFYNNEISEKSEIFDDQFSVERPDGSNFTLKIRSTKLEDSAMYFCASGRTSEYEQYFGPGTRLTVT.

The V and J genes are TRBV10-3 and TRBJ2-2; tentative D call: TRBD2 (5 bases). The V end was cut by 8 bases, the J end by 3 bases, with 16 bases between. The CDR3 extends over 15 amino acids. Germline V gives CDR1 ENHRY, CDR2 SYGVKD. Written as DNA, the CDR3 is TGTGCCATCCGAAAGACTAAGGCAGACACCGGGGAGCTGTTTTTT. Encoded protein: CAIRKTKADTGELFF.

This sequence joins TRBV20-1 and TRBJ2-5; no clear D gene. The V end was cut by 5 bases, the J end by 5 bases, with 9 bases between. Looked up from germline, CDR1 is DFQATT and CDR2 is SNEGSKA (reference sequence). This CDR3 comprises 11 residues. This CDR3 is CSASPLETQYF. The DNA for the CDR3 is TGCAGTGCTTCCCCGTTGGAGACCCAGTACTTC.

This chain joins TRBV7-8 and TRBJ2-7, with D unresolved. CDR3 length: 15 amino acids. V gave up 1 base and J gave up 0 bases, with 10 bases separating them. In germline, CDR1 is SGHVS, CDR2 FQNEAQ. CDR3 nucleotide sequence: TGTGCCAGCAGCTTAGTTTTTTTAAGCTCCTACGAGCAGTACTTC. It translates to CASSLVFLSSYEQYF.

CDR3 amino acids: CASSAGAGTSNEQFF. The CDR3 region has the DNA TGTGCCAGCAGCGCTGGCGCCGGGACTAGCAATGAGCAGTTCTTC. The rearrangement uses TRBV5-4 and TRBJ2-1; 8 bases align to TRBD2. The CDR3 loop spans 15 amino acids. The V segment lost 4 bases and the J segment 6 bases; nucleotides outside the gene matches: 9. Germline lookup yields CDR1 SGHNT and CDR2 YYREEE (reference sequence).

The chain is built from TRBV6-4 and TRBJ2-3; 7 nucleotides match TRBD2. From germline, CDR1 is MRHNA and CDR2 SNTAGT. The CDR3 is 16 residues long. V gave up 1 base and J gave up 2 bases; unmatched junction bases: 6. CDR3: CASSDYGGSSTDTQYF. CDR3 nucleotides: TGTGCCAGCAGTGACTATGGCGGGAGCTCCACAGATACGCAGTATTTT.

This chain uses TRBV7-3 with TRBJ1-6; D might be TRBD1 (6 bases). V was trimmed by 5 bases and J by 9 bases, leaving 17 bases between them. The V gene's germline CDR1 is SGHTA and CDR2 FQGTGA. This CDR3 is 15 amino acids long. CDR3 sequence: CASSPRGGASSPLHF. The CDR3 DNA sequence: TGTGCCAGCAGCCCAAGAGGGGGGGCGAGTTCACCCCTCCACTTT.